A single sample gave rise to the 17 T cell receptor beta chains below, sequenced in a study of molecular identifiers for immune sequencing clone quantification. A single record per CDR3 protein comes from TCRdb applying MiXCR to the PCR reads. This sample has 80,000 to 95,000 distinct CDR3 sequences; over 15% occur once, and the top ten carry around 0.8%. Sequencing input: naive CD8+ T cells from blood, with Jurkat cell RNA spiked in. Stated subset: FACS-sorted CD8+CD4-CCR7+CD45RA+ naive T cells. These receptors all stem from a human donor in good health. Some libraries in this study had Jurkat cell RNA spiked in.

This clonotype was counted many times. The genes are TRBV7-9 and TRBJ1-1; unclear D gene. The V gene's germline CDR1 is SEHNR and CDR2 FQNEAQ (reference sequence). The CDR3 is 12 residues long. The V end lost 5 bases, the J end lost 5 bases, and 9 bases lay between the germline ends. CDR3 DNA: TGTGCCAGCAGCCGTACGGGGACTGAAGCTTTCTTT. As protein: CASSRTGTEAFF.

The genes are TRBV4-1 and TRBJ2-2; 8 bases line up with TRBD2. CDR1 is MGHRA, CDR2 YSYEKL, per germline. The V segment lost 0 bases and the J segment 7 bases; nucleotides outside the gene matches: 10. There are 17 residues in the CDR3. CDR3 DNA sequence: TGCGCCAGCAGCCAAGATTATACTAGCGGACTCTACGGGGAGCTGTTTTTT. Its translation: CASSQDYTSGLYGELFF.

This clonotype was counted many times. The chain recombines TRBV5-1 with TRBJ2-3; a weak D match, TRBD1 (6 bases). V lost 0 bases to trimming and J lost 3 bases, with 14 bases between them. The CDR3 is 16 amino acids. Germline CDR1 reads SGHRS; CDR2 reads YFSETQ. The CDR3 loop is CASSLVQGRSTDTQYF. The DNA of the CDR3 is TGCGCCAGCAGCTTGGTACAGGGTAGGAGTACAGATACGCAGTATTTT.

Ten or more counts support this clonotype. The V call is TRBV20-1, the J call TRBJ1-5, with D uncertain. V shed 0 bases and J shed 2 bases, with 17 bases lying between them. CDR1 is DFQATT and CDR2 is SNEGSKA in the germline V gene (reference sequence). The CDR3 consists of 17 residues. CDR3 residues: CSARDRLLDGGNQPQHF. DNA of the CDR3: TGCAGTGCTAGAGACCGTCTATTGGACGGGGGCAATCAGCCCCAGCATTTT.

Many counts were recorded for this clonotype. This chain links TRBV7-2 with TRBJ1-4, with D possibly being TRBD1 (6 bases). Trimming removed 1 base from V and 7 bases from J, with 13 bases in between. Germline V gene sequence: CDR1 SGHTA, CDR2 FQGNSA. The CDR3 is 15 amino acids. The CDR3 DNA reads as TGTGCCAGCAGCTTAGAGGGGGGGCCAGGTGAAAAACTGTTTTTT. It translates to CASSLEGGPGEKLFF. Combining the CDR3 with reference TRBV7-2 and TRBJ1-4 gives the whole variable domain GAGVSQSPSNKVTEKGKDVELRCDPISGHTALYWYRQSLGQGLEFLIYFQGNSAPDKSGLPSDRFSAERTGGSVSTLTIQRTQQEDSAVYLCASSLEGGPGEKLFFGSGTQLSVL.

This clonotype was observed many times. This chain joins TRBV4-3 and TRBJ2-1; no reliable D call. Between the trimmed V and J ends, which lost 0 bases and 4 bases, there was a span of 10 bases. The CDR3 consists of 15 residues. Germline V gene lookup returns CDR1 LGHNA and CDR2 YSLEER. This CDR3 reads CASSQDLAEYNEQFF. CDR3 bases: TGCGCCAGCAGCCAAGATTTGGCGGAGTACAATGAGCAGTTCTTC.

Note on this clonotype: A read error may explain this, as a much larger clone is one base away. The chain uses TRBV7-9 and TRBJ2-7; D remains ambiguous. Germline lookup yields CDR1 SEHNR and CDR2 FQNEAQ (reference sequence). V shed 5 bases and J shed 3 bases, with 11 bases lying between them. This CDR3 comprises 13 residues. The chain's CDR3 is CASSPAMLYEQYF. For the CDR3, the DNA is TGTGCCAGCAGCCCGGCGATGCTCTACGAGCAGTACTTC.

This clonotype was seen repeatedly, ten times or more. This chain joins TRBV14 and TRBJ2-5; maybe TRBD1 (6 bases). The CDR3 spans 17 residues. Trimming cost V 0 bases and J 0 bases, with 14 bases left between them. Germline lookup yields CDR1 SGHDN and CDR2 FVKESK. The CDR3 sequence: CASSQDSGVLYQETQYF. The CDR3 DNA is TGTGCCAGCAGCCAAGATTCAGGGGTCCTGTACCAAGAGACCCAGTACTTC. The full variable domain, in which reference TRBV14 and TRBJ2-5 provide the parts outside the CDR3, is EAGVTQFPSHSVIEKGQTVTLRCDPISGHDNLYWYRRVMGKEIKFLLHFVKESKQDESGMPNNRFLAERTGGTYSTLKVQPAELEDSGVYFCASSQDSGVLYQETQYFGPGTRLLVL.

This clonotype was counted many times. The chain carries TRBV20-1 and TRBJ2-3; D call uncertain. CDR3 length equals 12 residues. Germline V gives CDR1 DFQATT, CDR2 SNEGSKA (reference sequence). Trimming left V 5 bases short and J 3 bases short, with 9 bases between. In DNA, the CDR3 is TGCAGTGCTCCCGCTCTGACAGATACGCAGTATTTT. Translated: CSAPALTDTQYF.

Ten or more counts support this clonotype. The chain joins TRBV7-9 to TRBJ2-1; 9 bases align to TRBD2. V was pared by 5 bases and J by 5 bases, with 7 bases of the junction left unmatched. In germline, CDR1 is SEHNR, CDR2 FQNEAQ (reference sequence). The CDR3 is 15 amino acids. DNA of the CDR3: TGTGCCAGCAGCGCCAGTAGCGGGGGAAACAATGAGCAGTTCTTC. Protein sequence: CASSASSGGNNEQFF.

This clonotype was seen at least ten times. This chain connects TRBV6-2 or TRBV6-3 to TRBJ1-1; possible D gene TRBD1, 5 bases. This CDR3 has 15 amino acids. Looked up from germline, CDR1 is MNHEY and CDR2 is SVGEGT. V was clipped by 5 bases and J by 4 bases, with 17 bases between them. CDR3: CASSILPGAGTEAFF. In DNA, the CDR3 is TGTGCCAGCAGTATCCTCCCCGGGGCCGGCACTGAAGCTTTCTTT.

This clonotype was seen many times. The V call is TRBV29-1, the J call TRBJ2-7; TRBD2 agrees at 8 bases. The germline CDR1 and CDR2 sequences are SQVTM and ANQGSEA. Unmatched junction bases numbered 15, after V lost 4 bases and J lost 4 bases. The CDR3 consists of 16 residues. This CDR3 is CSVVFSGEGFGYEQYF. Here the CDR3 DNA reads TGCAGCGTTGTTTTTAGCGGGGAAGGATTCGGATACGAGCAGTACTTC.

As concerns this clonotype: It may be a read error: a sequence one base away is much more abundant. V gene TRBV7-8 combines with J gene TRBJ2-3, with TRBD2 matching over 8 bases. This CDR3 contains 17 residues. V dropped 2 bases and J dropped 2; count of bases not matched to a gene: 9. Germline V lookup: CDR1 SGHVS, CDR2 FQNEAQ. The CDR3 protein is CASSLLESGGLTDTQYF. The CDR3 nucleotides read TGTGCCAGCAGCTTATTAGAGAGCGGGGGTCTCACAGATACGCAGTATTTT.

This clonotype came up many times. J is TRBJ2-3 and V is TRBV24-1; TRBD1 aligns across 9 bases. Germline V gene lookup returns CDR1 KGHDR and CDR2 SFDVKD. Germline trimming cut 3 bases from V and 2 bases from J; bases unmatched to any gene: 11. There are 18 residues in the CDR3. CDR3 sequence reads: CATSDHPLQGAVTDTQYF. CDR3 nucleotide sequence: TGTGCCACCAGTGATCACCCTCTACAGGGGGCGGTCACAGATACGCAGTATTTT.

Ten or more counts support this clonotype. This chain uses TRBV2 with TRBJ1-5, with D possibly matching TRBD1 (6 bases). Trimming pared 1 base from V and 0 bases from J, leaving 7 bases between. Germline CDR1 is SNHLY and CDR2 is FYNNEI. The CDR3 contains 15 residues. CDR3 loop: CASSEEGVSNQPQHF. CDR3 sequence (DNA): TGTGCCAGCAGTGAAGAGGGGGTTAGCAATCAGCCCCAGCATTTT.

This clonotype has a count of ten or more. This chain joins TRBV28 and TRBJ1-3, with TRBD1 identical over 8 bases. The CDR3 contains 15 residues. Germline V gene lookup returns CDR1 MDHEN and CDR2 SYDVKM. With V trimmed by 6 bases and J by 14 bases, 18 bases remained unmatched. Written as DNA, the CDR3 is TGTGCCAGCAGCCTCGTCCCCGGGACAGGAATAATGTTATATTTT. It is translated as CASSLVPGTGIMLYF.

This clonotype was seen repeatedly, ten times or more. The V gene is TRBV12-3 or TRBV12-4, the J gene TRBJ2-1; D is ambiguous. V shed 2 bases and J shed 5 bases, with 4 bases lying between them. CDR3 length equals 12 residues. The CDR3 DNA sequence: TGTGCCAGCAGTTTAACCCACAATGAGCAGTTCTTC. Protein: CASSLTHNEQFF.